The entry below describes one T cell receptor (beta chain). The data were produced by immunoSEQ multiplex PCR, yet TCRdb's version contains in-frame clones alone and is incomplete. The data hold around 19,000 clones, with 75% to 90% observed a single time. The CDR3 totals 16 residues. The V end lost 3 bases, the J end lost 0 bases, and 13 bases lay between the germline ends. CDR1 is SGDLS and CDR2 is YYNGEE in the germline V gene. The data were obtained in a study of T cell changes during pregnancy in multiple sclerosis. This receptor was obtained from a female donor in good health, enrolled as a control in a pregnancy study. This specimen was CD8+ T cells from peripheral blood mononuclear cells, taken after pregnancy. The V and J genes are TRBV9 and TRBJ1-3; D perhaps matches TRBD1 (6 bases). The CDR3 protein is CASSGQVQSSGNTIYF. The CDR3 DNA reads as TGTGCCAGCAGCGGACAGGTTCAGAGCTCTGGAAACACCATATATTTT.